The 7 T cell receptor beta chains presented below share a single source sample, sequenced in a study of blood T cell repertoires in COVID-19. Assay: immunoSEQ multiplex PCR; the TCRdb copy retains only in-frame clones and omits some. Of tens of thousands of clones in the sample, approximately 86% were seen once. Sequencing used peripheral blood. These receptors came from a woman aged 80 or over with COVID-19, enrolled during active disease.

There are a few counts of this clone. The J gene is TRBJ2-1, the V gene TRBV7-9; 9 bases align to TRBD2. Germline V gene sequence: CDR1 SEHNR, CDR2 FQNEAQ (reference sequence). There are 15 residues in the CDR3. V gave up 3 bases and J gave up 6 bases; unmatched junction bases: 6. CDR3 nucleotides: TGTGCCAGCAGCTTGGTGCGGGGGGGACCCAATGAGCAGTTCTTC. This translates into CASSLVRGGPNEQFF.

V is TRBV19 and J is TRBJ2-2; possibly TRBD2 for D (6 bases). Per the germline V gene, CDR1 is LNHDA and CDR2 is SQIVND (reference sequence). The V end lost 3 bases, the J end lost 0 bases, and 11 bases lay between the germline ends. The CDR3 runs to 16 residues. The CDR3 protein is CASSIRGIANTGELFF. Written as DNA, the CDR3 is TGTGCCAGTAGTATCCGGGGGATCGCGAACACCGGGGAGCTGTTTTTT.

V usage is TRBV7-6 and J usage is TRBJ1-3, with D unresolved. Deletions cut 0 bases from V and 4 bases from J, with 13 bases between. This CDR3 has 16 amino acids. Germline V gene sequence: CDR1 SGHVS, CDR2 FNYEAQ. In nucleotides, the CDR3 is TGTGCCAGCAGCTTAGCCCCGCGAGGGAACGGAAACACCATATATTTT. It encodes CASSLAPRGNGNTIYF.

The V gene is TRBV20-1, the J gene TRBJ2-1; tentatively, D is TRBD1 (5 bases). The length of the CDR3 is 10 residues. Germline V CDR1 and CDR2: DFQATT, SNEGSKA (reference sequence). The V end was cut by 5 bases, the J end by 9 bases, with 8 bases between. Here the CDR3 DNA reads TGCAGTGCTCAGGGTGCTGAGCAGTTCTTC. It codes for CSAQGAEQFF.

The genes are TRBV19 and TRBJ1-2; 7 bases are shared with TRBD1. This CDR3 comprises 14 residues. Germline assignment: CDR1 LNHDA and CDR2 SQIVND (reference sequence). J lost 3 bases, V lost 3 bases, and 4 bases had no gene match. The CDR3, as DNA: TGTGCCAGTAGTATCAACAGGGGAGACTATGGCTACACCTTC. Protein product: CASSINRGDYGYTF. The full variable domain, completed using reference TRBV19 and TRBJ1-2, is DGGITQSPKYLFRKEGQNVTLSCEQNLNHDAMYWYRQDPGQGLRLIYYSQIVNDFQKGDIAEGYSVSREKKESFPLTVTSAQKNPTAFYLCASSINRGDYGYTFGSGTRLTVV.

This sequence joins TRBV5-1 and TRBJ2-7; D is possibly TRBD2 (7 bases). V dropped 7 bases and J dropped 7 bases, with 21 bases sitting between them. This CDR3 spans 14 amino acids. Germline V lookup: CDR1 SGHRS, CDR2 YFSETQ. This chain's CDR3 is CASATQGGAREQYF. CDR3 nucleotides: TGCGCCAGCGCAACTCAAGGGGGGGCTCGAGAGCAGTACTTC. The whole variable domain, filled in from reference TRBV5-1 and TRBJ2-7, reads KAGVTQTPRYLIKTRGQQVTLSCSPISGHRSVSWYQQTPGQGLQFLFEYFSETQRNKGNFPGRFSGRQFSNSRSEMNVSTLELGDSALYLCASATQGGAREQYFGPGTRLTVT.

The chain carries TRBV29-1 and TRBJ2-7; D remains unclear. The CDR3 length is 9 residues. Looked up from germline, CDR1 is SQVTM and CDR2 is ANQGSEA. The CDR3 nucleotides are TGCCCGGAGAGGCGCGAGCAGTACTTC. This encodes CPERREQYF.